Listed here is a single TCR beta chain. This record comes from a study of blood T cell repertoires in COVID-19. Study information: Acute and convalescent COVID-19 samples came from the United States, Italy and Spain.

Trimming pared 4 bases from V and 3 bases from J, leaving 13 bases between. In germline, CDR1 is MNHEY, CDR2 SVGAGI. The CDR3 sequence is 14 residues long. Measured with immunoSEQ multiplex PCR; TCRdb has only the in-frame clones, and not every one. The table lists some 140,000 clones, roughly 84% of them singletons. Participant-reported clinical history was the basis for cohort assignment. The source material was PBMCs or T cells enriched from blood (not recorded which). The genes are TRBV6-5 and TRBJ2-7; maybe TRBD1 (6 bases). The origin of this receptor is a man aged 40-50 years with acute COVID-19. The CDR3 DNA is TGTGCCAGCAGTTTTTCCCCAGGGGACTACGAGCAGTACTTC. Amino acid sequence: CASSFSPGDYEQYF.